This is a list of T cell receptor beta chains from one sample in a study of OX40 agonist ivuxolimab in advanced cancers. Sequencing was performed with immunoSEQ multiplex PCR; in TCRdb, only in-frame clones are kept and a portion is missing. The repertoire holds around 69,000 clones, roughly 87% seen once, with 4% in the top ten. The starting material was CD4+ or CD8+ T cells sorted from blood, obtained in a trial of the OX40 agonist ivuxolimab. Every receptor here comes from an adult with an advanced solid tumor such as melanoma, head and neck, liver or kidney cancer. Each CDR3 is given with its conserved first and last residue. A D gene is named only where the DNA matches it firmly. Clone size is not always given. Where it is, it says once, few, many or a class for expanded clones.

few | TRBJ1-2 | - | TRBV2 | TGTGCCAGCAAGTTTTTGGGCTACACCTTC | CASKFLGYTF
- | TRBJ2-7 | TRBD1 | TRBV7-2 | TGTGCCAGCAGCCCCGGACAGGCTTTTTCCGTCGGCGAGCAGTACTTC | CASSPGQAFSVGEQYF
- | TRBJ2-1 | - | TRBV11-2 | TGTGCCAGCAGCGTTGACCATAGCATCCACAATGAGCAGTTCTTC | CASSVDHSIHNEQFF
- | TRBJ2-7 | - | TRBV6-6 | TGTGCCAGCAGTTACGGGGAAAGGGCGGGGGAGCAGTACTTC | CASSYGERAGEQYF
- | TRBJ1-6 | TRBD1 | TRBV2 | TGTGCCGGGGGACAGGCCTATAATTCACCCCTCCACTTT | CAGGQAYNSPLHF
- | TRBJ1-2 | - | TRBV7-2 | TGTGCCAGCAGCTTAACGATAGGAACTAACTATGGCTACACCTTC | CASSLTIGTNYGYTF
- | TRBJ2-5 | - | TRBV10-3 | TGTGCCATCAGTGAGCCTAGCGTGGAGACCCAGTACTTC | CAISEPSVETQYF
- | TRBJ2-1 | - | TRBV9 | TGTGCCAGCAGCCTCAGACCAACGGGTGGGCAGTTCTTC | CASSLRPTGGQFF
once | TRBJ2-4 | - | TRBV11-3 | TGTGCCAGCTCACGGGCGGACATGAGAAACATTCAGTACTTC | CASSRADMRNIQYF
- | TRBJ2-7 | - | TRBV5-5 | TGTGCCAGCAGCTCCCTCGATCCGGGACGGACACTCAGGAGCTCCTACGAGCAGTACTTC | CASSSLDPGRTLRSSYEQYF
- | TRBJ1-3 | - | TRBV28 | TGTGCCAGCAGTTCCTCGGACGGATCCGGAAACACCATATATTTT | CASSSSDGSGNTIYF
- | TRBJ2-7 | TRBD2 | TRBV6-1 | TGTGCCAGCAGTGCAGCGGGATACTACGAGCAGTACTTC | CASSAAGYYEQYF
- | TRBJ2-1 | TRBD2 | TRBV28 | TGTGCCAGCAGTTTACTCGGGACTAGCGTCATGCATGAGCAGTTCTTC | CASSLLGTSVMHEQFF
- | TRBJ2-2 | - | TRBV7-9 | TGTGCCAGCAGCTCCGGGGAGCTGTTTTTT | CASSSGELFF
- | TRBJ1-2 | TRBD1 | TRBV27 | TGTGCCACCTTAAGACAGGGAGGTTGGGGCTACACCTTC | CATLRQGGWGYTF
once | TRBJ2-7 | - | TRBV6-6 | TGTGCCAGCAGAGACCACCAGCTGACAACCTACGAGCAGTACTTC | CASRDHQLTTYEQYF
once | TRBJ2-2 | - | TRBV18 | TGTGCCAGCTCACCATCTCCGGGAGAACTCACCGGGGAGCTGTTTTTT | CASSPSPGELTGELFF
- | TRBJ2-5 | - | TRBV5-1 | TGCGCCAGCAGCTTGGCCCGGGGACCTACCTACGAGACCCAGTACTTC | CASSLARGPTYETQYF
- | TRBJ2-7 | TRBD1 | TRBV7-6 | TGTGCCAGCAGCATACAGGGGTCAACCTACGAGCAGTACTTC | CASSIQGSTYEQYF
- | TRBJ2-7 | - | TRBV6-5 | TGTGCCAGCAGCCTGGCGGGCGGATTCTACGAGCAGTACTTC | CASSLAGGFYEQYF
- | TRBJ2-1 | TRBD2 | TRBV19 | TGTGCCAGTAGTACCACCCGGACTAGCGGGACCGACAATGAGCAGTTCTTC | CASSTTRTSGTDNEQFF
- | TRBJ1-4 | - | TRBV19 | TGTGCCAGTAGTACCCCGTTCCGGGACAATGAAAAACTGTTTTTT | CASSTPFRDNEKLFF
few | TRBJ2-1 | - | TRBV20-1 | TGCAGTGCTAGAGATCGCAGGGCCCAGTTCTTC | CSARDRRAQFF
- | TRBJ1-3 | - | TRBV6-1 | TGTGCCAGCAGTGAACAGGGAAACACCATATATTTT | CASSEQGNTIYF
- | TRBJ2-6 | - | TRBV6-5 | TGTGCCAGCAGTTACTCGAGTCTTGGGGGGGCCAACGTCCTGACTTTC | CASSYSSLGGANVLTF
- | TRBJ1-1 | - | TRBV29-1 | TGCAGCGTTGAAGGAGGGCGGGCTGAAGCTTTCTTT | CSVEGGRAEAFF
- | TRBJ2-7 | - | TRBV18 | TGTGCCAGCTCACCACCAAACCCTCAGGCCTACGAGCAGTACTTC | CASSPPNPQAYEQYF
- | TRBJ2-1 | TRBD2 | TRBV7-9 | TGTGCCAGCAGCTTTAGACTAGCGGGAGTAGATGAGCAGTTCTTC | CASSFRLAGVDEQFF
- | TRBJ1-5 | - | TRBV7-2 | TGTGCCAGCAGCTTAGACGACTCGGTGGTGCATTTT | CASSLDDSVVHF
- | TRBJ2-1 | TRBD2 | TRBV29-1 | TGCAGCGTTTTTACTAGCGGGAGTATGAATGAGCAGTTCTTC | CSVFTSGSMNEQFF
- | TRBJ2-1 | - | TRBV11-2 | TGTGCCAGCAGACCATCGGGATCCTACAATGAGCAGTTCTTC | CASRPSGSYNEQFF
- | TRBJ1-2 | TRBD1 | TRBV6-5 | TGTGCCAGCAGTTACCGCCGGACAGGGGGCGGCTATGGCTACACCTTC | CASSYRRTGGGYGYTF
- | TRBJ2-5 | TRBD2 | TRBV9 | TGTGCCAGCAGCGTAGGGGGCGGGAGCCCGGGGGAGACCCAGTACTTC | CASSVGGGSPGETQYF
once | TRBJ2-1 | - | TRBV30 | TGTGCCTGGAGTAAGCAGGGGGGTGAGCAGTTCTTC | CAWSKQGGEQFF
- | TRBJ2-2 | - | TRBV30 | TGTGCCTGGATGCACGCGTCGAACACCGGGGAGCTGTTTTTT | CAWMHASNTGELFF
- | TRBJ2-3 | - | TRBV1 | TGCACCAGCAGCCAAGACTTAGCGGGAGATACGCAGTATTTT | CTSSQDLAGDTQYF
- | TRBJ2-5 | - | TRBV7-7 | TGTGCTAGCAGCCCTAGTGGGATCATGTACCAAGAGACCCAGTACTTC | CASSPSGIMYQETQYF
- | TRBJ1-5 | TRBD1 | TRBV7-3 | TGTGCCAGCACCTCCCGGACAGGGGGCGTTCGCAATCAGCCCCAGCATTTT | CASTSRTGGVRNQPQHF
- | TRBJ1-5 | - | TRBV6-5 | TGTGCCAGCAGCTCAGACACTCCGGCGGGGCAGCCCCAGCATTTT | CASSSDTPAGQPQHF
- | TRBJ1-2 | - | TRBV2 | TGTGCCAGCAGTGAGGAGGGTACCTATGGCTACACCTTC | CASSEEGTYGYTF
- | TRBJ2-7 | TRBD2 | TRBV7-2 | TGTGCCAGCAGCTTCCGGACTAGCGGGATCTACGAGCAGTACTTC | CASSFRTSGIYEQYF
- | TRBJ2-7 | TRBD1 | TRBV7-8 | TGTGCCAGCAGCTGGGGACCCGGGACAGGGGCCCACGAGCAGTACTTC | CASSWGPGTGAHEQYF
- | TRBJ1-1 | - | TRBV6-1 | TGTGCCAGCAGTGGGGTTATGAACACTGAAGCTTTCTTT | CASSGVMNTEAFF
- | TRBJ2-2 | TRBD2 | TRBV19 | TGTGCCAGTAGTCCCCGGACTAGCGGGAGGGCCTCGGGCACCGGGGAGCTGTTTTTT | CASSPRTSGRASGTGELFF
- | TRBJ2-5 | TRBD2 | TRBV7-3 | TGTGCCAGCAGCCGAAATGGACTAGCGGTTGAAGAGACCCAGTACTTC | CASSRNGLAVEETQYF